This T cell receptor (beta chain) stems from a study of blood T cell repertoires in COVID-19. Study-wide background: From T cells, B-cell-depleted T cells, or PBMCs came the material, which was cDNA or gDNA.

With 1 base clipped from V and 0 bases from J, the junction kept 14 bases outside the gene matches. CDR1 MDHEN and CDR2 SYDVKM come from the germline V gene. The CDR3 covers 20 residues. Recruitment covered about 26 US areas and drew participants whose ages spanned about 18 to 95 years. Authors' data handling: Estimation of nucleated cell counts relied on the amplification of reference gene primers. Sequencing used immunoSEQ multiplex PCR; TCRdb keeps in-frame clones, though not all of them. Clone size and the V and J calls come from that table; the DNA yielded D and trimming. This table has around 180,000 clones, 85% to 90% appearing once.

The genes are TRBV28 and TRBJ1-5, with TRBD1 identical over 8 bases. The clonotype was recovered from a woman aged 40 to 50 with acute COVID-19. The material sequenced was PBMCs or T cells enriched from blood (not recorded which). CDR3 loop: CASSLYFGQGGTYSNQPQHF. CDR3 nucleotides: TGTGCCAGCAGTTTATACTTCGGACAGGGAGGGACGTATAGCAATCAGCCCCAGCATTTT.